This entry lists 21 T cell receptor beta chains sequenced from one sample in a study of cytomegalovirus exposure and HLA in healthy donors. It was with 60 Vbeta and 13 Jbeta primers that the PCR ran. Only in-frame clones appear in the TCRdb table, and some are missing; sequencing was by immunoSEQ multiplex PCR. The table has fewer than 45,000 clones, approximately 76% seen once. What was sequenced was PBMCs. The receptors were gathered from a woman aged 25 to 39 in good health and CMV-seropositive.

This chain links TRBV5-8 with TRBJ1-5, with D possibly being TRBD1 (6 bases). The germline V gene encodes CDR1 SGHTS and CDR2 YDEGEE. V was shortened by 4 bases and J by 4 bases, with 15 bases between the two germline ends. The CDR3 extends over 15 amino acids. The CDR3 here is CASSRGQGINQPQHF. CDR3 DNA sequence: TGTGCCAGCAGCCGTGGCCAGGGGATAAATCAGCCCCAGCATTTT.

The chain joins TRBV6-4 to TRBJ1-1; 8 nucleotides align to TRBD1. From germline, CDR1 is MRHNA and CDR2 SNTAGT. The ends lost 3 bases at V and 4 bases at J; junction bases unmatched: 1. This CDR3 is 13 amino acids long. The CDR3, as DNA: TGTGCCAGCAGTGAACAGGGGGGCACTGAAGCTTTCTTT. This codes for CASSEQGGTEAFF.

The chain has TRBV9 and TRBJ2-2; D might be TRBD2 (6 bases). Germline V lookup: CDR1 SGDLS, CDR2 YYNGEE. The length of the CDR3 is 14 residues. Trimming left V 0 bases short and J 4 bases short, with 7 bases between. The CDR3 DNA follows: TGTGCCAGCAGCGTAGGGGGAGGCACCGGGGAGCTGTTTTTT. As protein: CASSVGGGTGELFF.

This clone has more than one count but fewer than ten. J is TRBJ1-2 and V is TRBV6-1, with 7 bases identical to TRBD1. The CDR3 is 13 residues long. CDR1 is MNHNS and CDR2 is SASEGT in the germline V gene. V lost 3 bases and J lost 7; bases outside the gene matches: 5. Here the CDR3 DNA reads TGTGCCAGCAGTGATACAGGGGCGGGTGGCTACACCTTC. This encodes CASSDTGAGGYTF.

V gene TRBV18 combines with J gene TRBJ1-4; the match to TRBD1 covers 8 bases. V trimming: 3 bases; J trimming: 4 bases; junction bases outside the gene matches: 1. The CDR3 is made up of 14 amino acids. Per germline, CDR1 KGHSH and CDR2 LQKENI. The CDR3: CASSPGQGNEKLFF. Written as DNA, the CDR3 is TGTGCCAGCTCACCCGGACAGGGTAATGAAAAACTGTTTTTT.

The rearrangement links TRBV18 to TRBJ2-5; the D gene is possibly TRBD2 (5 bases). Germline V gives CDR1 KGHSH, CDR2 LQKENI. The CDR3 length is 14 residues. V shed 6 bases and J shed 3 bases, with 14 bases lying between them. The CDR3 sequence is CASSEGLSKETQYF. CDR3 sequence (DNA): TGTGCCAGCTCGGAAGGACTTTCAAAAGAGACCCAGTACTTC.

The count of this clone is one. The V and J genes are TRBV2 and TRBJ2-2; D call uncertain. Trimming shortened V by 4 bases and J by 7 bases, and 10 bases separated the two germline ends. Per germline, CDR1 SNHLY and CDR2 FYNNEI. There are 13 residues in the CDR3. CDR3 nucleotide sequence: TGTGCCAGCAGTGTGGGCGCGATCGGGGAGCTGTTTTTT. Encoded protein: CASSVGAIGELFF. The entire variable domain, with the rest obtained from reference TRBV2 and TRBJ2-2, is as follows: EPEVTQTPSHQVTQMGQEVILRCVPISNHLYFYWYRQILGQKVEFLVSFYNNEISEKSEIFDDQFSVERPDGSNFTLKIRSTKLEDSAMYFCASSVGAIGELFFGEGSRLTVL.

The CDR3 sequence is CASKPQGITDTQYF. The CDR3, as DNA: TGTGCCAGCAAGCCTCAGGGGATCACAGATACGCAGTATTTT. The chain has TRBV2 and TRBJ2-3, with a possible D match to TRBD1 (6 bases). The CDR3 is 14 residues long. Germline V gene data show CDR1 as SNHLY and CDR2 as FYNNEI. The V end was cut by 7 bases, the J end by 2 bases, with 13 bases between.

This clone was detected once. V gene TRBV30 combines with J gene TRBJ2-7; the match to TRBD2 covers 9 bases. J was trimmed by 1 base and V by 4 bases; bases with no gene match: 11. Germline CDR1 GTSNPN, CDR2 SVGIG (reference sequence). The CDR3 covers 16 residues. This CDR3 reads CAWTAGGNLISYEQYF. The CDR3 coding sequence is TGTGCCTGGACGGCGGGAGGGAACCTGATATCCTACGAGCAGTACTTC.

This clone was counted a single time. The chain recombines TRBV2 with TRBJ1-1; tentatively, D is TRBD1 (6 bases). V gave up 7 bases and J gave up 0 bases, with 12 bases separating them. The CDR3 length is 14 residues. CDR1 SNHLY and CDR2 FYNNEI come from the germline V gene. The CDR3 loop is CASMRQGMNTEAFF. CDR3 DNA sequence: TGTGCCAGCATGAGGCAGGGGATGAACACTGAAGCTTTCTTT. Filled out from reference TRBV2 and TRBJ1-1, the complete variable domain reads EPEVTQTPSHQVTQMGQEVILRCVPISNHLYFYWYRQILGQKVEFLVSFYNNEISEKSEIFDDQFSVERPDGSNFTLKIRSTKLEDSAMYFCASMRQGMNTEAFFGQGTRLTVV.

The chain combines TRBV5-1 with TRBJ1-2, with D possibly being TRBD1 (5 bases). Per germline, CDR1 SGHRS and CDR2 YFSETQ. The CDR3 consists of 15 residues. Deletions cut 1 base from V and 7 bases from J, with 17 bases between. The CDR3 DNA reads as TGCGCCAGCAGCTTGTCTGGGGCTTTCGGGGGTGGCTACACCTTC. Its protein is CASSLSGAFGGGYTF.

The V gene is TRBV4-1, the J gene TRBJ2-7; TRBD1 aligns across 10 bases. V was pared by 0 bases and J by 5 bases, with 7 bases of the junction left unmatched. The CDR3 covers 16 residues. CDR1 and CDR2 (germline): MGHRA, YSYEKL. Written as DNA, the CDR3 is TGCGCCAGCAGCCAAGAGTTCGGGACAGGGGTAGACGAGCAGTACTTC. Translated, it gives CASSQEFGTGVDEQYF.

The chain carries TRBV28 and TRBJ2-7; D perhaps matches TRBD1 (5 bases). The CDR3 contains 13 residues. V gave up 6 bases and J gave up 6 bases, with 15 bases separating them. Germline values: CDR1 MDHEN, CDR2 SYDVKM. As DNA, the CDR3 is TGTGCCAGCAGCCCTGCGGACATTCGCGAGCAGTACTTC. Its protein product is CASSPADIREQYF.

The V and J genes are TRBV30 and TRBJ2-3; TRBD2 might be the D (5 bases). This CDR3 region has 11 residues. Per germline, CDR1 GTSNPN and CDR2 SVGIG (reference sequence). V lost 1 base to trimming and J lost 6 bases, with 5 bases between them. The CDR3 reads CAWSAGDTQYF. The CDR3, as DNA: TGTGCCTGGAGTGCGGGGGATACGCAGTATTTT.

This chain uses TRBV7-6 with TRBJ2-3; no definite D call. Between the trimmed V and J ends, which lost 5 bases and 0 bases, there was a span of 3 bases. Germline V gene sequence: CDR1 SGHVS, CDR2 FNYEAQ. CDR3 length: 12 amino acids. The CDR3 is CASSLSTDTQYF. The CDR3 DNA sequence: TGTGCCAGCAGCCTTAGCACAGATACGCAGTATTTT.

The chain uses TRBV11-2 and TRBJ2-3, with TRBD1 matching over 10 bases. The CDR3 sequence is 14 residues long. CDR1 SGHAT and CDR2 FQNNGV come from the germline V gene. Trimming removed 7 bases from V and 5 bases from J; junction bases left unmatched: 6. CDR3 loop: CASTSGQGKDTQYF. For the CDR3, the DNA is TGTGCCAGCACCTCGGGACAGGGGAAAGATACGCAGTATTTT.

The V gene is TRBV10-3, the J gene TRBJ2-7, with 7 bases lining up with TRBD1. Germline trimming cut 5 bases from V and 2 bases from J; bases unmatched to any gene: 3. CDR1 is ENHRY and CDR2 is SYGVKD in the germline V gene. The CDR3 loop spans 13 amino acids. The CDR3 bases are TGTGCCATCAGTACAGGGGCCCCCTACGAGCAGTACTTC. This gives the protein CAISTGAPYEQYF.

The table lists this clone with a few counts. This chain joins TRBV6-5 and TRBJ2-1, with a possible D match to TRBD1 (5 bases). The germline V gene has CDR1 MNHEY and CDR2 SVGAGI. CDR3 size: 14 residues. V dropped 7 bases and J dropped 7 bases, with 17 bases sitting between them. The CDR3 sequence: CASKGQPLINEQFF. In DNA form, the CDR3 reads TGTGCCAGCAAAGGACAACCTCTCATTAATGAGCAGTTCTTC.

There are a few counts of this clone. For the CDR3, the DNA is TGTGCCAGCAGGGGCGGGGGGGCCCTGAAGCATGAGCAGTTCTTC. Translating it yields CASRGGGALKHEQFF. This chain links TRBV6-1 with TRBJ2-1, with 9 bases that match TRBD2. The CDR3 loop spans 15 amino acids. V lost 6 bases, J lost 8 bases, and 11 bases stayed unmatched. Germline V lookup: CDR1 MNHNS, CDR2 SASEGT.

The V call is TRBV5-1, the J call TRBJ1-3, with D tentatively TRBD1 (5 bases). V gave up 4 bases and J gave up 0 bases, with 14 bases separating them. The CDR3 has 16 amino acids. CDR1 and CDR2 (germline): SGHRS, YFSETQ. The chain's CDR3 is CASSPLRGFSGNTIYF. CDR3 bases: TGCGCCAGCAGCCCCTTGCGGGGGTTCTCTGGAAACACCATATATTTT.

The chain is built from TRBV11-1 and TRBJ2-7; D is unresolved. Deletions cut 4 bases from V and 7 bases from J, with 14 bases between. CDR3 size: 13 residues. Per germline, CDR1 SGHAT and CDR2 FQDESV (reference sequence). This chain's CDR3 is CASSYTLGWEQYF. CDR3 bases: TGTGCCAGCAGCTACACCCTGGGCTGGGAGCAGTACTTC.